These 30 T cell receptor beta chains came from one sample sequenced in a study of cytomegalovirus exposure and HLA in healthy donors. Primers included in the PCR were 60 Vbeta and 13 Jbeta primers. Clones were read by immunoSEQ multiplex PCR, and TCRdb kept only the in-frame ones, dropping some. The sample comprises 75,000 to 100,000 clones, around 82% of which are singletons, and approximately 3.5% rests with the top ten. Specimen: PBMCs. These receptors came from a man in his forties in good health and CMV-seronegative.

This chain uses TRBV5-4 with TRBJ2-1; 9 nucleotides agree with TRBD2. Germline values: CDR1 SGHNT, CDR2 YYREEE (reference sequence). The trim removed 2 bases at V and 6 bases at J, leaving 6 bases unmatched. CDR3 length: 15 residues. The DNA of the CDR3 is TGTGCCAGCAGCTTTGCGGGGGGGACGGCCAATGAGCAGTTCTTC. Encoded protein: CASSFAGGTANEQFF. Full variable domain (rest looked up from reference TRBV5-4 and TRBJ2-1): ETGVTQSPTHLIKTRGQQVTLRCSSQSGHNTVSWYQQALGQGPQFIFQYYREEENGRGNFPPRFSGLQFPNYSSELNVNALELDDSALYLCASSFAGGTANEQFFGPGTRLTVL.

The rearrangement links TRBV5-1 to TRBJ2-1, with a weak D call TRBD2 (6 bases). V lost 4 bases and J lost 7, with 15 bases in between. The CDR3 sequence is 14 residues long. Germline V gives CDR1 SGHRS, CDR2 YFSETQ. CDR3 in amino acids: CASSEGLSRNEQFF. The CDR3, as DNA: TGCGCCAGCAGCGAGGGACTCAGCCGAAATGAGCAGTTCTTC.

The chain couples TRBV29-1 to TRBJ2-2; D gene ambiguous. This CDR3 is built from 13 residues. Trimming removed 7 bases from V and 0 bases from J, with 9 bases in between. CDR1 is SQVTM and CDR2 is ANQGSEA in the germline V gene. The CDR3, as DNA: TGCAGCGGTCGACACACGAACACCGGGGAGCTGTTTTTT. Translating it yields CSGRHTNTGELFF.

V and J are TRBV19 and TRBJ2-1; 7 bases map to TRBD2. CDR3 length equals 18 residues. Per germline, CDR1 LNHDA and CDR2 SQIVND (reference sequence). V gave up 7 bases and J gave up 0 bases; unmatched junction bases: 15. In DNA, the CDR3 is TGTGCCAGTACCCGGGACTGGGCGGGAGAAAGCTCCTACAATGAGCAGTTCTTC. This sequence encodes CASTRDWAGESSYNEQFF.

J is TRBJ1-6 and V is TRBV5-1, with D possibly TRBD1 on 5 matching bases. This CDR3 is built from 16 residues. V was pared by 0 bases and J by 10 bases, with 17 bases between. Germline V gene data show CDR1 as SGHRS and CDR2 as YFSETQ. CDR3 region: CASSLAGLDTHSPLHF. CDR3 sequence (DNA): TGCGCCAGCAGCTTGGCCGGTTTGGACACCCACTCACCCCTCCACTTT.

The chain carries TRBV20-1 and TRBJ2-7, with a tentative D call TRBD2 (5 bases). The length of the CDR3 is 11 residues. Germline V lookup: CDR1 DFQATT, CDR2 SNEGSKA (reference sequence). V was clipped by 7 bases and J by 5 bases, with 12 bases between them. For the CDR3, the DNA is TGCAGTGGCAGGAGGTGGGACGAGCAGTACTTC. Translated: CSGRRWDEQYF.

V is TRBV7-8 and J is TRBJ1-1; 9 nucleotides agree with TRBD1. Unmatched junction bases numbered 7, after V lost 1 base and J lost 7 bases. Per germline, CDR1 SGHVS and CDR2 FQNEAQ. This CDR3 comprises 15 residues. The CDR3 is CASSLVQGARGEAFF. In nucleotides, the CDR3 is TGTGCCAGCAGCTTAGTACAGGGGGCGAGAGGTGAAGCTTTCTTT.

The chain joins TRBV5-6 to TRBJ2-3; 12 nucleotides line up with TRBD2. Per germline, CDR1 SGHDT and CDR2 YYEEEE. J lost 2 bases, V lost 0 bases, and 1 base had no gene match. This CDR3 is built from 16 residues. DNA of the CDR3: TGTGCCAGCAGCTTGGGACTAGCGGGAGCCACAGATACGCAGTATTTT. Amino acid sequence: CASSLGLAGATDTQYF.

This chain uses TRBV2 with TRBJ2-7, with TRBD2 matching over 7 bases. V shed 2 bases, J shed 6 bases, and the junction held 7 bases outside the gene matches. Germline V gives CDR1 SNHLY, CDR2 FYNNEI. CDR3 length equals 14 residues. The CDR3 DNA sequence: TGTGCCAGCAGTGAAATTGCGGGAGTAGCCGAGCAGTACTTC. This encodes CASSEIAGVAEQYF.

The chain recombines TRBV28 with TRBJ1-2, with 7 bases that match TRBD1. There are 17 residues in the CDR3. Germline CDR1 and CDR2: MDHEN and SYDVKM. V gave up 6 bases and J gave up 6 bases; unmatched junction bases: 19. CDR3 DNA: TGTGCCAGCAGCCCCCCAGGACAGGTTTGGGGCTTGGATGGCTACACCTTC. Translation: CASSPPGQVWGLDGYTF.

V and J are TRBV5-6 and TRBJ1-2, with 7 nucleotides matching TRBD1. The ends lost 4 bases at V and 8 bases at J; junction bases unmatched: 5. Germline lookup yields CDR1 SGHDT and CDR2 YYEEEE. CDR3 length: 12 amino acids. DNA of the CDR3: TGTGCCAGCAGCCCAGAAGGGGGCGGCTACACCTTC. It is translated as CASSPEGGGYTF. Based on the CDR3 plus reference TRBV5-6 and TRBJ1-2, the full variable domain is DAGVTQSPTHLIKTRGQQVTLRCSPKSGHDTVSWYQQALGQGPQFIFQYYEEEERQRGNFPDRFSGHQFPNYSSELNVNALLLGDSALYLCASSPEGGGYTFGSGTRLTVV.

Turning to this clone: One end of the junction varies from germline; a read error may be responsible. J is TRBJ2-7 and V is TRBV6-1; TRBD2 matches at 13 bases. Germline CDR1 and CDR2: MNHNS and SASEGT. The CDR3 is 15 amino acids. CDR3 sequence (DNA): TGTGCCAGCAGTGAAAGCCCAGCGACTAGCGGGAGGAAGAACTTC. Translating gives CASSESPATSGRKNF.

This rearrangement joins TRBV6-4 to TRBJ2-1, with 8 positions matching TRBD1. Trimming took 4 bases from V and 8 from J; bases not matched to a gene: 10. This CDR3 region has 15 residues. CDR1 is MRHNA and CDR2 is SNTAGT in the germline V gene. The CDR3 spells CASSGKTGDFDEQFF. For the CDR3, the DNA is TGTGCCAGCAGTGGAAAGACAGGGGATTTCGATGAGCAGTTCTTC.

This clone was recorded only once. The genes are TRBV5-1 and TRBJ1-1; TRBD1 is a possible D gene (5 bases). Trimming pared 5 bases from V and 3 bases from J, leaving 14 bases between. CDR3 length: 14 residues. Germline V CDR1 and CDR2: SGHRS, YFSETQ. The DNA for the CDR3 is TGCGCCAGCAGTCCTGGGACTTTCGACACTGAAGCTTTCTTT. Its protein product is CASSPGTFDTEAFF. Filled out from reference TRBV5-1 and TRBJ1-1, the complete variable domain reads KAGVTQTPRYLIKTRGQQVTLSCSPISGHRSVSWYQQTPGQGLQFLFEYFSETQRNKGNFPGRFSGRQFSNSRSEMNVSTLELGDSALYLCASSPGTFDTEAFFGQGTRLTVV.

The V gene is TRBV7-9, the J gene TRBJ2-2; D is uncertain. The length of the CDR3 is 15 residues. Germline V lookup: CDR1 SEHNR, CDR2 FQNEAQ (reference sequence). Trimming removed 3 bases at V and 4 bases at J, with 12 bases between. Here the CDR3 reads CASSFGQARTGELFF. In DNA form, the CDR3 reads TGTGCCAGCAGCTTTGGCCAAGCGCGCACCGGGGAGCTGTTTTTT. The entire variable domain, with the rest obtained from reference TRBV7-9 and TRBJ2-2, is as follows: DTGVSQNPRHKITKRGQNVTFRCDPISEHNRLYWYRQTLGQGPEFLTYFQNEAQLEKSRLLSDRFSAERPKGSFSTLEIQRTEQGDSAMYLCASSFGQARTGELFFGEGSRLTVL.

The chain combines TRBV28 with TRBJ1-2; no clear D. The CDR3 is 15 residues long. V lost 5 bases and J lost 4, with 17 bases in between. CDR1 is MDHEN, CDR2 SYDVKM, per germline. CDR3 residues: CASSPPRSFLYGYTF. The CDR3 DNA reads as TGTGCCAGCAGTCCCCCGAGATCCTTCCTCTATGGCTACACCTTC.

V gene TRBV11-2 combines with J gene TRBJ2-7; a weak D match, TRBD1 (7 bases). V was shortened by 0 bases and J by 9 bases, with 12 bases between the two germline ends. CDR1 and CDR2 from the germline V gene are SGHAT and FQNNGV. This CDR3 is 13 amino acids long. The CDR3 is CASSLERQGGQYF. The CDR3, as DNA: TGTGCCAGCAGCTTAGAACGTCAGGGGGGGCAGTACTTC.

The chain links TRBV7-8 to TRBJ2-1, with 9 bases aligning to TRBD2. CDR1 is SGHVS and CDR2 is FQNEAQ in the germline V gene. The CDR3 runs 19 residues. V shed 3 bases, J shed 0 bases, and the junction held 12 bases outside the gene matches. The CDR3 sequence: CASSFIAGWREGSYNEQFF. The CDR3 DNA reads TGTGCCAGCAGCTTCATCGCCGGCTGGCGGGAGGGCTCCTACAATGAGCAGTTCTTC.

This clone appeared a single time. J is TRBJ1-1 and V is TRBV19; 10 positions match TRBD1. Germline CDR1 reads LNHDA; CDR2 reads SQIVND (reference sequence). V trimming: 6 bases; J trimming: 5 bases; junction bases outside the gene matches: 6. The length of the CDR3 is 14 residues. For the CDR3, the DNA is TGTGCCAGTAGCTTGACAGGGGGCTGGACTGAAGCTTTCTTT. Its protein product is CASSLTGGWTEAFF.

The chain combines TRBV19 with TRBJ1-4; no reliable D call. V gave up 0 bases and J gave up 9 bases, with 14 bases separating them. Germline V CDR1 and CDR2: LNHDA, SQIVND (reference sequence). The CDR3 has 15 residues. The CDR3 reads CASSIEAGGGKKLFF. CDR3 in DNA: TGTGCCAGTAGTATAGAGGCAGGAGGTGGAAAAAAACTGTTTTTT.

The chain recombines TRBV6-5 with TRBJ1-5; no clear D gene. This CDR3 has 14 amino acids. Germline-derived CDR1 and CDR2 are MNHEY and SVGAGI. V was shortened by 8 bases and J by 0 bases, with 11 bases between the two germline ends. Written as DNA, the CDR3 is TGTGCCAGCGGGAGGGTATTTAGCAATCAGCCCCAGCATTTT. Translated, it gives CASGRVFSNQPQHF.

The genes are TRBV2 and TRBJ1-2; D is ambiguous. The germline V gene has CDR1 SNHLY and CDR2 FYNNEI. The CDR3 runs to 13 residues. V shed 9 bases and J shed 4 bases, with 15 bases lying between them. The CDR3 protein is CARNQVLSYGYTF. The CDR3 nucleotides are TGTGCCAGAAACCAGGTTCTCAGCTATGGCTACACCTTC.

This clone was counted a few times. J is TRBJ2-7 and V is TRBV5-1; possible D gene TRBD1, 6 bases. This CDR3 region has 15 residues. Trimming shortened V by 4 bases and J by 3 bases, and 17 bases separated the two germline ends. CDR1 is SGHRS and CDR2 is YFSETQ in the germline V gene. CDR3 DNA sequence: TGCGCCAGCAGCCGCAAGGGGGACACAGGCTACGAGCAGTACTTC. It specifies CASSRKGDTGYEQYF.

This clone occurred a few times. V and J are TRBV7-9 and TRBJ2-3; D not resolved. CDR1 SEHNR and CDR2 FQNEAQ come from the germline V gene (reference sequence). V gave up 2 bases and J gave up 2 bases, with 11 bases separating them. The CDR3 length is 15 residues. CDR3 sequence reads: CASSLFGVVTDTQYF. In DNA, the CDR3 is TGTGCCAGCAGCTTATTCGGAGTCGTCACAGATACGCAGTATTTT.

J is TRBJ2-2 and V is TRBV5-1, with TRBD2 as a possible D gene (5 bases). The CDR3 spans 15 residues. Germline V lookup: CDR1 SGHRS, CDR2 YFSETQ. The V gene lost 1 base and the J gene lost 4 bases, with 11 bases spanning the gap. As DNA, the CDR3 is TGCGCCAGCAGCTTGACGGGGTCGGGCACCGGGGAGCTGTTTTTT. Translated: CASSLTGSGTGELFF.

V and J are TRBV6-1 and TRBJ2-2, with 7 nucleotides matching TRBD1. The CDR3 extends over 15 amino acids. V lost 5 bases to trimming and J lost 1 base; unmatched junction nucleotides: 4. Germline-derived CDR1 and CDR2 are MNHNS and SASEGT. In nucleotides, the CDR3 is TGTGCCAGCAGTACCGGGACAGTGAACACCGGGGAGCTGTTTTTT. Protein sequence: CASSTGTVNTGELFF.

The CDR3 loop reads CASSVSGDSTDTQYF. In DNA, the CDR3 is TGTGCCAGCAGTGTCTCGGGGGATAGCACAGATACGCAGTATTTT. The rearrangement links TRBV2 to TRBJ2-3, with D maybe TRBD2 (6 bases). The CDR3 extends over 15 amino acids. Looked up from germline, CDR1 is SNHLY and CDR2 is FYNNEI. V was cut by 4 bases and J by 0 bases, with 11 bases left in between.

This rearrangement joins TRBV30 to TRBJ2-1; 13 bases agree with TRBD2. This CDR3 region has 16 residues. J lost 10 bases, V lost 1 base, and 10 bases had no gene match. Germline assignment: CDR1 GTSNPN and CDR2 SVGIG (reference sequence). The chain's CDR3 is CAWSDPRTSGGLEQFF. CDR3 nucleotide sequence: TGTGCCTGGAGTGACCCTCGGACTAGCGGGGGACTCGAGCAGTTCTTC. Variable domain in full (rest from reference TRBV30 and TRBJ2-1): SQTIHQWPATLVQPVGSPLSLECTVEGTSNPNLYWYRQAAGRGLQLLFYSVGIGQISSEVPQNLSASRPQDRQFILSSKKLLLSDSGFYLCAWSDPRTSGGLEQFFGPGTRLTVL.

This chain uses TRBV9 with TRBJ2-3; 14 positions agree with TRBD2. The CDR3 runs to 19 residues. Germline lookup yields CDR1 SGDLS and CDR2 YYNGEE. Losses at the gene ends were 4 bases for V and 2 bases for J; bases not matched to a gene: 12. The CDR3 DNA sequence: TGTGCCAGCAGCTTCACCCTCGGGACTAGCGGGAGTATCACAGATACGCAGTATTTT. Translating it yields CASSFTLGTSGSITDTQYF.

The chain joins TRBV5-1 to TRBJ2-6, with TRBD2 identical over 8 bases. This CDR3 is built from 16 residues. Trimming at V came to 4 bases and at J to 4 bases, leaving 7 bases not matched to a gene. Germline CDR1 and CDR2: SGHRS and YFSETQ. The CDR3 DNA follows: TGCGCCAGCAGCCTCGGGGGGGCCTTAGGGGCCAACGTCCTGACTTTC. It is translated as CASSLGGALGANVLTF. Complete variable domain (other parts from reference TRBV5-1 and TRBJ2-6): KAGVTQTPRYLIKTRGQQVTLSCSPISGHRSVSWYQQTPGQGLQFLFEYFSETQRNKGNFPGRFSGRQFSNSRSEMNVSTLELGDSALYLCASSLGGALGANVLTFGAGSRLTVL.